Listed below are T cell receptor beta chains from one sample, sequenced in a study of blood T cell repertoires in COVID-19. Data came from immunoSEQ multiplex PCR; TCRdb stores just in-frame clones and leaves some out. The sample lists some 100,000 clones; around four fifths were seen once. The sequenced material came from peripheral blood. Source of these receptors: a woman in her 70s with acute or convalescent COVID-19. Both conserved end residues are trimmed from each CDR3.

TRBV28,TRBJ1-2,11,ASSYTGGGGYT
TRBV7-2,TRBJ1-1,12,ASSLGPGYTEAF
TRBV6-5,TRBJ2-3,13,ASGGLAGHTDTQY
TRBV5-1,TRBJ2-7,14,ASSLGPTGAQGEQY
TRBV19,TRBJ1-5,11,ASRWGGNQPQH
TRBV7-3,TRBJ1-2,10,ASSEQGWGYT
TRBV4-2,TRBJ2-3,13,ASSQSRNGPDTQY
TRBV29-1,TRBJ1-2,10,SVSDRFYGYT
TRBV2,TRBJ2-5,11,ASSGLGRETQY
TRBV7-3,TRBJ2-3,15,ASSRTAGTGVQDTQY
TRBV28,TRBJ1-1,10,ASNTGSTEAF
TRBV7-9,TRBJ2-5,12,ASSLTGGVETQY
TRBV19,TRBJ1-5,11,ASSDQGRQPQH
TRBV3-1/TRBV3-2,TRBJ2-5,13,ASSLRGVRQETQY
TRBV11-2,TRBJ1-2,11,ASSLAAADGYT
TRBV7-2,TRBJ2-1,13,ASSFGGSSYNEQF
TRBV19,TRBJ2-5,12,ASSIVGQGETQY
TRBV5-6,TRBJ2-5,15,ASSTTSGGFIGETQY
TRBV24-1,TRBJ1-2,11,ATSDFGTGGYT
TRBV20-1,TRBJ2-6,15,SASSLAGFSGANVLT
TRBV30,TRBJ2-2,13,AWSGPQGITGELF
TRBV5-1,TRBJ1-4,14,ASSLTGGGSNEKLF
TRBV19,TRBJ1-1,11,ASSPDRGAEAF
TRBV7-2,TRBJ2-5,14,ASSSRTGGARETQY
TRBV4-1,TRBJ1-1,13,ASSQDFGTGRRAF
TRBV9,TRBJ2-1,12,ASSARGGASEQF
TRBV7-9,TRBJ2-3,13,ATGTSGGGTDTQY
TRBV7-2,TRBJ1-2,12,ASSLAGQAYGYT
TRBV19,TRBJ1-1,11,ATLRNDRREAF
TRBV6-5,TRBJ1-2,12,ASSYSVYRAGYT
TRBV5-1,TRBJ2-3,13,ASSLDGGATDTQY
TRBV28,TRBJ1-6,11,ASSGPDPSPLH
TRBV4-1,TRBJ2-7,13,ASSQDSAGWYEQY
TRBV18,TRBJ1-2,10,ASSPSGHGYT
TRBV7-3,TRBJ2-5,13,ASSSGLAGGETQY
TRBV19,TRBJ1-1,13,ASTVGQGTGTEAF
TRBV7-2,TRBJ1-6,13,ASSLAKVGSSPLH
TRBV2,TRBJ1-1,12,ASRTPEAFTEAF
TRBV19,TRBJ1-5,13,ASLEGVMSNQPQH
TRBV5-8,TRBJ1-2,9,ASTRSFGYT
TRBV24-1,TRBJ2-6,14,ATSRTGGYGANVLT
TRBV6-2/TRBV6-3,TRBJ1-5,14,ASSYVAGLSNQPQH
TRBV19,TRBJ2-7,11,ASQGQGSYEQY
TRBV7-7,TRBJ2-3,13,ASSLLGGTTDTQY
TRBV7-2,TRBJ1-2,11,ASSFRDRNGYT
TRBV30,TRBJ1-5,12,AWSPDRGNQPQH
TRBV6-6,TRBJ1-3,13,ASRRDSSSGNTIY
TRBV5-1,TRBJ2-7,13,ASSPTGGADYEQY
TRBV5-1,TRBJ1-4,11,ASRTALGEKLF
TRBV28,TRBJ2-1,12,ASIRAQTYNEQF
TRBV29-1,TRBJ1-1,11,SVETGGGTEAF
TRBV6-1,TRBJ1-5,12,ASSERERGQPQH
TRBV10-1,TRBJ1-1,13,ASSGAKQPNTEAF
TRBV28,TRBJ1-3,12,ASSPSGTPVTIY
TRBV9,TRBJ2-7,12,ASSVEPGAYEQY